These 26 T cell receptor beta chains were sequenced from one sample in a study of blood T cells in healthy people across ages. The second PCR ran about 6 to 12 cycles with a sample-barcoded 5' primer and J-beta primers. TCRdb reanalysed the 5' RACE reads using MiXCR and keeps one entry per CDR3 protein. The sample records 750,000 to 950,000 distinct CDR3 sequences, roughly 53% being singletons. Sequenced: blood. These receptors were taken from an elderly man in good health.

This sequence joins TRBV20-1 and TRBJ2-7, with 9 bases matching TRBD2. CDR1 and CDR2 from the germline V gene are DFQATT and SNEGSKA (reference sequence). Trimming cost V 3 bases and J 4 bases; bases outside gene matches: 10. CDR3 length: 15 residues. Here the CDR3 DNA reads TGCAGTGCTAGCCCTTTCGCGGGAGGGGGATACGAGCAGTACTTC. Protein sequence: CSASPFAGGGYEQYF.

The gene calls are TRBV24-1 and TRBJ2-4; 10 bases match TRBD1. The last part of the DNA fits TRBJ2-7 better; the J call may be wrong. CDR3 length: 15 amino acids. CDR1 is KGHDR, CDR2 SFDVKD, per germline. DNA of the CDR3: TGTGCCACCAGTGATCCTCGGACAGGGGGCTACGAGCAGTACTTC. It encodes CATSDPRTGGYEQYF.

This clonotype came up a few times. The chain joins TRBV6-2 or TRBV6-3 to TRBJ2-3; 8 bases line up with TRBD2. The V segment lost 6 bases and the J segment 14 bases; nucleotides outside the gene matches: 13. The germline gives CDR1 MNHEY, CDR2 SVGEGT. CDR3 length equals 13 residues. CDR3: CASRAGADRYAYF. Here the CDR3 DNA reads TGTGCCAGCAGAGCGGGAGCTGACAGATACGCGTATTTT.

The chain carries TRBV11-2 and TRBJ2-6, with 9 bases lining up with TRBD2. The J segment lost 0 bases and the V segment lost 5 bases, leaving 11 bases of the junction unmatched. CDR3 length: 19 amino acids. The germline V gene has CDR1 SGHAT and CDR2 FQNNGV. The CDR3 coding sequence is TGTGCCAGCAGCCAAGGCTGGCTAGCGGGACCCTCTGGGGCCAACGTCCTGACTTTC. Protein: CASSQGWLAGPSGANVLTF.

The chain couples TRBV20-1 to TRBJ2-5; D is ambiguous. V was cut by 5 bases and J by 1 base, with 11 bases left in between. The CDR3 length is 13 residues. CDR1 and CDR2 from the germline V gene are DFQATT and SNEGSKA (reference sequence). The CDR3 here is CSADSAIQETQYF. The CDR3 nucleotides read TGCAGTGCTGACTCAGCTATCCAAGAGACCCAGTACTTC.

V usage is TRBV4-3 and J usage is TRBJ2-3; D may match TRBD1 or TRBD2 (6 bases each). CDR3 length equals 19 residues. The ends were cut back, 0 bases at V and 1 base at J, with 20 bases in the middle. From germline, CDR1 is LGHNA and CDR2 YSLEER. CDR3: CASSQDTLIGGLGTDTQYF. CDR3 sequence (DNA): TGCGCCAGCAGCCAAGACACCCTAATAGGGGGACTTGGCACAGATACGCAGTATTTT.

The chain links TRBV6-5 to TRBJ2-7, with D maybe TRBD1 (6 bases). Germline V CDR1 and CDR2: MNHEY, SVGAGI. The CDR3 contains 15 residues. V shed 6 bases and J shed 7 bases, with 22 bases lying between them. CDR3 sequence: CASSRGRGPVSEQYF. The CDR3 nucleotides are TGTGCCAGCAGCCGCGGCAGGGGTCCCGTCTCGGAGCAGTACTTC.

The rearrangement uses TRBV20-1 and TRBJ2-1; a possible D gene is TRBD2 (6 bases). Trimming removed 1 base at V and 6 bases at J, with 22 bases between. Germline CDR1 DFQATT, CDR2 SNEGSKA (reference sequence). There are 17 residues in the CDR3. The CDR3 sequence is CSARAFRTTPFANEQFF. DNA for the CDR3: TGCAGTGCTAGAGCCTTTAGGACTACTCCATTCGCCAATGAGCAGTTCTTC.

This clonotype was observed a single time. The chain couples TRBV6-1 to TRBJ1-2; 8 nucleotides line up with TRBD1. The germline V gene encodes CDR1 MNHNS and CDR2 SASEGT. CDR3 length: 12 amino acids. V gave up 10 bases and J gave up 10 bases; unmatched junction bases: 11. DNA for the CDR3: TGTGCCACCCGGACAGGGACAGTCTACTACACCTTC. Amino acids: CATRTGTVYYTF.

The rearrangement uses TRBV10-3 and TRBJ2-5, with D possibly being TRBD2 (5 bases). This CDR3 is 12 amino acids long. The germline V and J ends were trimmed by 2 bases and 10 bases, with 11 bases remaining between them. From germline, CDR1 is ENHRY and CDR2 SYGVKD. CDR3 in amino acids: CAISEPQEGQYF. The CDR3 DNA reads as TGTGCCATCAGTGAGCCCCAAGAGGGCCAGTACTTC.

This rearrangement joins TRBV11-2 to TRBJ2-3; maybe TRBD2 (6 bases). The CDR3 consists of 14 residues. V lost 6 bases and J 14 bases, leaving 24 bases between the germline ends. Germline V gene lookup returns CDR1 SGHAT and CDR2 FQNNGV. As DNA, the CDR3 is TGTGCCAGCAGGTTGATGGAGGGCAGCAGATACGCGTATTTT. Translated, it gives CASRLMEGSRYAYF.

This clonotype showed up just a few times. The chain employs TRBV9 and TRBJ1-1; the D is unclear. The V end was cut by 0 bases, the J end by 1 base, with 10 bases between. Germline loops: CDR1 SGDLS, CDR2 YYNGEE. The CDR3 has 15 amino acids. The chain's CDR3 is CASSVDLGRNTEAFF. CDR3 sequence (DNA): TGTGCCAGCAGCGTAGATCTGGGGAGGAACACTGAAGCTTTCTTT.

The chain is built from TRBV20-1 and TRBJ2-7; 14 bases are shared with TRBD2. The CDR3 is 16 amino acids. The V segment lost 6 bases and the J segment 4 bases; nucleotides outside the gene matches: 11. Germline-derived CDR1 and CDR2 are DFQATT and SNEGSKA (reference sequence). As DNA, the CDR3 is TGCAGTGCGAAGGGACTAGCGGGAGTCTCTCTATACGAGCAGTACTTC. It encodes CSAKGLAGVSLYEQYF.

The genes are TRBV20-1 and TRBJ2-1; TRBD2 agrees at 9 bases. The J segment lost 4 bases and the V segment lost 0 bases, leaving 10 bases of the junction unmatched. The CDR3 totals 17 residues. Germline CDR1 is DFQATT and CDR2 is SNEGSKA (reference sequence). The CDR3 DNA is TGCAGTGCTAGAGATCCTGGGCCTAGCGGGGTTTACAATGAGCAGTTCTTC. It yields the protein CSARDPGPSGVYNEQFF.

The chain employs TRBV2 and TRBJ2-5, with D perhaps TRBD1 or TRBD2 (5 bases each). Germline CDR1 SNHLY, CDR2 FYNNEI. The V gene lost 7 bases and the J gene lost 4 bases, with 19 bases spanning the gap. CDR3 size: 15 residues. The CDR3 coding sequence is TGTGCCAGCAATCAGGGACGCATTATGGGAGAGACCCAGTACTTC. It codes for CASNQGRIMGETQYF. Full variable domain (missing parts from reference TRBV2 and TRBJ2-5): EPEVTQTPSHQVTQMGQEVILRCVPISNHLYFYWYRQILGQKVEFLVSFYNNEISEKSEIFDDQFSVERPDGSNFTLKIRSTKLEDSAMYFCASNQGRIMGETQYFGPGTRLLVL.

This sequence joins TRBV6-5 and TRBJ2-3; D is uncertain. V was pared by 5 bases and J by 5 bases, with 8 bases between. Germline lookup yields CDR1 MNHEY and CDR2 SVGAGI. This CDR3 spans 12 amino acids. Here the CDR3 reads CASSTALDTQYF. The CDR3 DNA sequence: TGTGCCAGCAGTACCGCCTTAGATACGCAGTATTTT.

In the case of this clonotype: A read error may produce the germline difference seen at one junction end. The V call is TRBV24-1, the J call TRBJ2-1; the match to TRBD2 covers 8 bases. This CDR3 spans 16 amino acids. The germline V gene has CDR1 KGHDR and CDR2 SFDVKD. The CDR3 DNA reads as TGTGCCACTAGTGATTTGCCAGGGACTAGTTCCAATGAGCAGTTCTTC. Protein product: CATSDLPGTSSNEQFF.

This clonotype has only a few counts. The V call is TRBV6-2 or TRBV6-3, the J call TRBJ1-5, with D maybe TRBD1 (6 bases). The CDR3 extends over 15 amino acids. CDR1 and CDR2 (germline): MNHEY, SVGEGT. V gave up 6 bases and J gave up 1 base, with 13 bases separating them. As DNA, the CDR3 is TGTGCCAGCAGCCCTACAGGGTCGAGCAATCAGCCCCAGCATTTT. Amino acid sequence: CASSPTGSSNQPQHF.

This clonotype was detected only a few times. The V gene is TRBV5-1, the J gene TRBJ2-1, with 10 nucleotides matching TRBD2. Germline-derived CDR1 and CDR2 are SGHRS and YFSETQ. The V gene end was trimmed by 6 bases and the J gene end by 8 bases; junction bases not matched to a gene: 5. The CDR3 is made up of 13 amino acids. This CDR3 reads CASTLAGAHEQFF. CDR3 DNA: TGCGCCAGCACGCTAGCGGGAGCCCATGAGCAGTTCTTC.

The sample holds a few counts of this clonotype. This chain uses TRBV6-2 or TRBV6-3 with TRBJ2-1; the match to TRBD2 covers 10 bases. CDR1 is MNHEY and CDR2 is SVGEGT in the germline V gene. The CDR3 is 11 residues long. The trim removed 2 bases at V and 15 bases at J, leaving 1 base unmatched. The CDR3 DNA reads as TGTGCCAGCAGTTACAGCGGGAGGGGGTTCTTC. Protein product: CASSYSGRGFF.

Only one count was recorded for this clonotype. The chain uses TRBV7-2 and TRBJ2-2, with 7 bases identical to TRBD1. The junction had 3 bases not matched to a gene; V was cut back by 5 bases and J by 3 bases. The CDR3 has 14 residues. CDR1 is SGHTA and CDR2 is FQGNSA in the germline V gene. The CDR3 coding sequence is TGTGCCAGCAGCCCCGGGACAGACACCGGGGAGCTGTTTTTT. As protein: CASSPGTDTGELFF.

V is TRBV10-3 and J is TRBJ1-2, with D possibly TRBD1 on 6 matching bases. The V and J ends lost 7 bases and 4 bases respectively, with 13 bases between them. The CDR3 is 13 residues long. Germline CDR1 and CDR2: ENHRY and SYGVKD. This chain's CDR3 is CAIKDRIGYGYTF. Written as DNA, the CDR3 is TGTGCCATCAAAGACAGGATTGGCTATGGCTACACCTTC.

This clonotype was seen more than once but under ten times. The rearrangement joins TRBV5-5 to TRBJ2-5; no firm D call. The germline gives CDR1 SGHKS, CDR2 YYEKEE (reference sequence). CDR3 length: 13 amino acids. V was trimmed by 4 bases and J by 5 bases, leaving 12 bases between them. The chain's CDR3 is CASSVATPETQYF. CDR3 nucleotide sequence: TGTGCCAGCAGCGTCGCGACTCCGGAGACCCAGTACTTC.

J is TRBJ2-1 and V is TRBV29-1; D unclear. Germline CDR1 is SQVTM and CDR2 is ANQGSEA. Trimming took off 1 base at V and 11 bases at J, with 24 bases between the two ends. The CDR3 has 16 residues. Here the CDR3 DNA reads TGCAGCGTTGAAGGTCCCCCTCTAGGAACAATGAGCAAGCAGTTCTTC. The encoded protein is CSVEGPPLGTMSKQFF.

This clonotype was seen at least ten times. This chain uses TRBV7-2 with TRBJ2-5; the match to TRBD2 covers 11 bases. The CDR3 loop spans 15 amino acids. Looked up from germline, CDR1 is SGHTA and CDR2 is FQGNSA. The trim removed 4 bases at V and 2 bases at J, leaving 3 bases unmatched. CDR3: CASSSGTSGQETQYF. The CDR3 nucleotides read TGTGCCAGCAGCTCCGGGACTAGCGGACAAGAGACCCAGTACTTC.

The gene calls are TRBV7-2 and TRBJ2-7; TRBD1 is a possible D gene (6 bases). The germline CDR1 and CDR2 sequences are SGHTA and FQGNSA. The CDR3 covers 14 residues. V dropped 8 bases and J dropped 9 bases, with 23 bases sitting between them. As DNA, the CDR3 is TGTGCCAGCTCCGCTACAGGGCGGTCGTTCTTGCAGTACTTC. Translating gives CASSATGRSFLQYF. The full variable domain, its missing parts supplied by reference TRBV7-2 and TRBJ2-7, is GAGVSQSPSNKVTEKGKDVELRCDPISGHTALYWYRQSLGQGLEFLIYFQGNSAPDKSGLPSDRFSAERTGGSVSTLTIQRTQQEDSAVYLCASSATGRSFLQYFGPGTRLTVT.